This T cell receptor (beta chain) was sequenced for a study of neurological immune-mediated disorders (dated by TCRdb to the late 2010s). With respect to the entire study: Peripheral blood TCR-beta repertoires from HTLV-I-associated myelopathy (HAM/TSP) patients, multiple sclerosis patients and healthy controls were compared by UMI-based sequencing. The approximately 98 TCR-beta libraries included longitudinal samples, technical triplicates and paired sorted CD4+ and CD8+ T-cell subsets alongside PBMC samples. Longitudinal HAM/TSP and healthy donors had 3 time-points each (about 3-45 month intervals). The cohort was made up of 60 to 75 subjects, consisting of roughly 15 HAM/TSP patients, about 34 multiple sclerosis patients and 20 healthy controls.

cDNA was synthesized by template-switch 5'RACE using a primer carrying a 10-nucleotide random unique molecular identifier by which each TCR transcript was tagged. Over 160 million TCR-beta sequences, covering 15-18 subjects, were produced in each sequencing run. The RNeasy kit was used to extract total RNA. TCR-beta VDJ regions were amplified with primers for the TCR constant region and the 5'RACE anchor, using the KAPA Real-time Library Amplification kit. A first PCR added sample indexes and Illumina adaptors, and a second PCR then raised library yield. After Ampure bead purification, the TCR product of roughly 650 bp was size-selected on a 2% E-gel SizeSelection system. Before pooling, library quality was checked on a Bioanalyzer, concentration was measured with Qubit, and libraries were quantified with the Kapa Library Quantification kit. An Illumina HiSeq 2500 sequenced the libraries paired-end 2 x 150 bp. To increase sequence diversity, about 25-31% phiX was spiked into each library pool. The published analysis was carried out like this. The quality-filtered reads were processed with the UMI-based MiGEC pipeline, whose error correction step removed more than 80% of the raw TCR sequences. VDJ genes were aligned to IMGT germline references, and each clonotype was defined by a unique CDR3 amino acid sequence together with V-J genes. Clonal expansion, Shannon diversity and CDR3 relatedness were evaluated with VDJtools (CalcPairwiseDistances, ClusterSamples), while phylogenetic trees were built in CLCbio workbench. Clones with at least 8 unique UMIs were defined as expanded, with this threshold being based on coefficient-of-variation modelling across technical triplicates. TCRdb applied fastp at Q25 and MiXCR to the public reads, then kept only in-frame beta chains. Rows are unified per CDR3 protein, each entry keeping the most common DNA and genes. TCRdb, rather than the study authors, made the V and J calls. In this sample the table shows about 66,000 distinct CDR3 sequences, more than 9.5% of which occur a single time. The leading ten clones occupy approximately 12% of the sample.

The label giving this sample's time point can be read as: longitudinal time-point 2. Blood bank volunteers in Maryland, USA served as the healthy controls. For the unsorted PBMC libraries, 2 million PBMCs were stored in RNAlater at -80 degrees C until RNA extraction and were used to generate the libraries. Peripheral blood was subjected to Ficoll-Hypaque density gradient centrifugation to isolate PBMCs, which were then cryopreserved in liquid nitrogen. Points the paper makes about the study in general: TCR clonal expansion was highest in HAM/TSP patients and lowest in MS patients, with MS patients falling below even healthy controls. Expanded clones from different subjects shared no identical CDR3 amino acid sequences, which suggests that TCR-beta repertoires were private in all groups.

Measured from the cysteine to the phenylalanine, the CDR3 is 15 residues long. Left in the record is the CDR3 DNA by itself, 45 bases read in frame from the first base. V sheds 4 bases and J sheds 12 bases, leaving 23 bases between their ends. Taken from the germline V gene (reference sequence), the CDR1 and CDR2 loops are SGHKS and YYEKEE. At least ten counts were recorded for this clonotype. The specificity of this receptor is unknown. No base qualities exist here, and no much larger clone lies one base off it. Recombination linked TRBV5-5 to TRBJ2-1; the D assignment is uncertain and may be TRBD1 or TRBD2, with 5 bases supporting each. The TCR originated in a man between 25 and 39 years old in good health. Sequencing was done on a sample of PBMCs. The CDR3 has the sequence CASSGTGTPQVVQFF. The nucleotide sequence is given as TGTGCCAGCAGCGGAACCGGGACCCCGCAGGTCGTGCAGTTCTTC.